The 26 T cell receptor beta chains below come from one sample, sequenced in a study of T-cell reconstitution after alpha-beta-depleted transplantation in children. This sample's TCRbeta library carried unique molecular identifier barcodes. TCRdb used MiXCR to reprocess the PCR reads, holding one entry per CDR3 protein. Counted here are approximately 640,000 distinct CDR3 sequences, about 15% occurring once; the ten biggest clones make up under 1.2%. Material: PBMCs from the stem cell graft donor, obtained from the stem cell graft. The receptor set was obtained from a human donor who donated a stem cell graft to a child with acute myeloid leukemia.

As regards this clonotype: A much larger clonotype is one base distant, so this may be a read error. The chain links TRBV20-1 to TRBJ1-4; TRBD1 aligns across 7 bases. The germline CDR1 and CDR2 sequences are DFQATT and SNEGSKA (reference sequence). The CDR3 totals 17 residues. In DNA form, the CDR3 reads TGCTGTGCTAGAGATCCGGGACAGCCTGCAACTAATGAAAAACTGTTTTTT. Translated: CCARDPGQPATNEKLFF.

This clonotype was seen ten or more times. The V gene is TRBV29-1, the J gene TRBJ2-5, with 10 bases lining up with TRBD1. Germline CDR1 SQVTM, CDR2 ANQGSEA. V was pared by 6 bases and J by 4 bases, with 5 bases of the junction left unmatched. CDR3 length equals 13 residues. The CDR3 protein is CSVGTGEGETQYF. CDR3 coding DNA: TGCAGCGTGGGGACAGGGGAGGGAGAGACCCAGTACTTC.

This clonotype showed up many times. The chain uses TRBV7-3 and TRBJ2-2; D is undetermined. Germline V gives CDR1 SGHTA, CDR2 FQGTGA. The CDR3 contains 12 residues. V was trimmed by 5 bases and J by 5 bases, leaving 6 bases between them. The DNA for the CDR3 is TGTGCCAGCAGCCCCCTAACCGGGGAGCTGTTTTTT. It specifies CASSPLTGELFF.

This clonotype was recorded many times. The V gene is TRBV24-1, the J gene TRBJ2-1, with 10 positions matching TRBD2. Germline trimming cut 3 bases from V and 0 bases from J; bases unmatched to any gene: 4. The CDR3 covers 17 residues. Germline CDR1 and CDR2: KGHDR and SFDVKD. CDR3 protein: CATSDGRTSGSYNEQFF. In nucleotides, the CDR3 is TGTGCCACCAGTGATGGACGGACTAGCGGCTCCTACAATGAGCAGTTCTTC.

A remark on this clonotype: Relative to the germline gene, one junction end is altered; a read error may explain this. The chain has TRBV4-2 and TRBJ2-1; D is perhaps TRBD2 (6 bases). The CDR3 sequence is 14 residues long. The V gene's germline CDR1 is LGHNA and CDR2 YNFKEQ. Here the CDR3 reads CAMSLGDSCNEQFF. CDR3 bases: TGTGCCATGAGCCTCGGGGACTCCTGCAATGAGCAGTTCTTC.

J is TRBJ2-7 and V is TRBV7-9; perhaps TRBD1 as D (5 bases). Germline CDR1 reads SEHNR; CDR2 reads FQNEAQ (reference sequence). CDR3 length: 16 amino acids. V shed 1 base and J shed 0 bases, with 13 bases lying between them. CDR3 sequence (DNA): TGTGCCAGCAGCTTAGACAGGCTTTTAAGCTCCTACGAGCAGTACTTC. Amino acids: CASSLDRLLSSYEQYF.

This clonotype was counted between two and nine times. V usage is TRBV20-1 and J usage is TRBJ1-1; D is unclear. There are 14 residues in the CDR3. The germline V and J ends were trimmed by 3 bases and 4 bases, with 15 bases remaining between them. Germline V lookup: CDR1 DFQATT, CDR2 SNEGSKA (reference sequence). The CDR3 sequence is CSARSVSGSTEAFF. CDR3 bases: TGCAGTGCTAGGAGTGTCAGCGGGAGCACTGAAGCTTTCTTT.

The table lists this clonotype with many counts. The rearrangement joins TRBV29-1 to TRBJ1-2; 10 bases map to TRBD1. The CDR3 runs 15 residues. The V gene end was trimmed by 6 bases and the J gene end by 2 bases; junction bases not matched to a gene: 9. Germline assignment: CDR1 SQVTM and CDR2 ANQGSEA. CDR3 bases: TGCAGCGTCTCCGGGACAGGGGTTTCGAACTATGGCTACACCTTC. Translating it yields CSVSGTGVSNYGYTF.

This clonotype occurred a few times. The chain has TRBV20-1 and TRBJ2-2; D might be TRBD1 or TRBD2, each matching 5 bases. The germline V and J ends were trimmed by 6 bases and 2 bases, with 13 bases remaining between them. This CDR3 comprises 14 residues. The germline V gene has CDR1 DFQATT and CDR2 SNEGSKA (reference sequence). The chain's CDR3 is CSAPGPGNTGELFF. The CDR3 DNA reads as TGCAGTGCCCCGGGACCAGGAAACACCGGGGAGCTGTTTTTT.

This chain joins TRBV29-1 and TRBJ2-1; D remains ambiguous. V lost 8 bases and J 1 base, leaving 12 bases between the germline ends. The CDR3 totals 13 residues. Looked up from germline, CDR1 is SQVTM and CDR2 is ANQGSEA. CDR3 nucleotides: TGCAGCTCGGCGCAGCCGTCCTACAATGAGCAGTTCTTC. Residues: CSSAQPSYNEQFF.

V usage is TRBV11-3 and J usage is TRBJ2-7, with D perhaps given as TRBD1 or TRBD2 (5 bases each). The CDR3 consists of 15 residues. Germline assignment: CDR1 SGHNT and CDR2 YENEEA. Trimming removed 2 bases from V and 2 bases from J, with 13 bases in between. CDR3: CASSLFSGATYEQYF. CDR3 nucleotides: TGTGCCAGCAGCTTATTCTCCGGGGCTACCTACGAGCAGTACTTC.

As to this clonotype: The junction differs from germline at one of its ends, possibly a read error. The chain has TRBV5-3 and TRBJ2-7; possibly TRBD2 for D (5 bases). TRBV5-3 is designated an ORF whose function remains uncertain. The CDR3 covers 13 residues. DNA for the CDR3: TGTGCCAGGAGCTCCGGGGTCGGCTACGAGCAGTACTTC. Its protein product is CARSSGVGYEQYF.

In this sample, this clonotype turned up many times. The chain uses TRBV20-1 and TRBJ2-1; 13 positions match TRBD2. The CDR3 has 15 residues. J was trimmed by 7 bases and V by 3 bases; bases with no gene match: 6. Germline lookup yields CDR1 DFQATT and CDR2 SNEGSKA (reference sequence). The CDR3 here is CSASSTSGGANEQFF. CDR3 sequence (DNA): TGCAGTGCTAGTAGTACTAGCGGGGGGGCAAATGAGCAGTTCTTC.

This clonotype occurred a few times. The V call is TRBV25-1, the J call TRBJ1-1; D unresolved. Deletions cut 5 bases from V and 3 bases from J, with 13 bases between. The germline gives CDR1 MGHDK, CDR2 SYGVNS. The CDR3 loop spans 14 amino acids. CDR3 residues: CASSLGSRDTEAFF. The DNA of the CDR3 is TGTGCCAGCAGTTTGGGATCGAGGGACACTGAAGCTTTCTTT.

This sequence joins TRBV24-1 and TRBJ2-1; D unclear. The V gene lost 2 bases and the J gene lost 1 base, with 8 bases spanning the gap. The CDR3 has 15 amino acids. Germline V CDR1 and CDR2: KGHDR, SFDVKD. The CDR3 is CATSDWTSSYNEQFF. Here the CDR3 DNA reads TGTGCCACCAGTGATTGGACGTCGTCCTACAATGAGCAGTTCTTC.

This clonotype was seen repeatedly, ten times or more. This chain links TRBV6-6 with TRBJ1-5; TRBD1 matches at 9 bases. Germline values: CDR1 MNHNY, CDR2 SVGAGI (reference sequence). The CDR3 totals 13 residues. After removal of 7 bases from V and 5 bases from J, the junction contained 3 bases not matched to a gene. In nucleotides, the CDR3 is TGTGCCAGCAAGGGACAGGGCGATCAGCCCCAGCATTTT. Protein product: CASKGQGDQPQHF.

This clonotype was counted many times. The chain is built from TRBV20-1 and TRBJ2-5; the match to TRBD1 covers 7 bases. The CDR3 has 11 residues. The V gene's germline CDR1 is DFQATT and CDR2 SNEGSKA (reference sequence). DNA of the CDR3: TGCAGCGGGACAGTGCAAGAGACCCAGTACTTC. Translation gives CSGTVQETQYF.

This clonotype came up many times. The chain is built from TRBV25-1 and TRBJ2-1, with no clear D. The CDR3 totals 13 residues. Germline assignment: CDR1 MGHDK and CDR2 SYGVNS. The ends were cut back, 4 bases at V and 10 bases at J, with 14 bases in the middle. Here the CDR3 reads CASSGLLGQEQFF. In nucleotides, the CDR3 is TGTGCCAGCAGTGGCCTCTTAGGGCAAGAGCAGTTCTTC.

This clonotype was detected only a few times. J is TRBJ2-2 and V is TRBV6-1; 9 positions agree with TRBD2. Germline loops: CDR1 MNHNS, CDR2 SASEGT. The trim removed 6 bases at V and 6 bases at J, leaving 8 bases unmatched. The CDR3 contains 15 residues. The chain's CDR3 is CASSPPGLASGELFF. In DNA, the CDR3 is TGTGCCAGCAGCCCTCCGGGACTAGCATCCGGGGAGCTGTTTTTT.

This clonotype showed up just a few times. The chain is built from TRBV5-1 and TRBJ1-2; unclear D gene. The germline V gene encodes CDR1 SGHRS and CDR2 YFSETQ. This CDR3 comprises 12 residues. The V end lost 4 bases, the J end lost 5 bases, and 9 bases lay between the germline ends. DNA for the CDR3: TGCGCCAGCAGCGAACGTGATTATGGCTACACCTTC. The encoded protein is CASSERDYGYTF. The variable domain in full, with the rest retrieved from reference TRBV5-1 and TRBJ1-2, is KAGVTQTPRYLIKTRGQQVTLSCSPISGHRSVSWYQQTPGQGLQFLFEYFSETQRNKGNFPGRFSGRQFSNSRSEMNVSTLELGDSALYLCASSERDYGYTFGSGTRLTVV.

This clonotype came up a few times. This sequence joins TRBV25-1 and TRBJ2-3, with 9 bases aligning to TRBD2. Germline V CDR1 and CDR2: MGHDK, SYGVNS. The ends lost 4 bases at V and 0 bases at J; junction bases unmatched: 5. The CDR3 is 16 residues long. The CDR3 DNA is TGTGCCAGCAGTGGGGGACTAGCTGTCAGCACAGATACGCAGTATTTT. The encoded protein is CASSGGLAVSTDTQYF.

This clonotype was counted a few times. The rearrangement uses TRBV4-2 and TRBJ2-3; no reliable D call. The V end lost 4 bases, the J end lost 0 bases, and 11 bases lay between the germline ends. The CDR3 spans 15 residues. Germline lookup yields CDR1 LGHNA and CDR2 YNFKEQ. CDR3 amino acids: CASSLLESSTDTQYF. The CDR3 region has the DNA TGTGCCAGCAGCCTCTTGGAGAGCAGCACAGATACGCAGTATTTT.

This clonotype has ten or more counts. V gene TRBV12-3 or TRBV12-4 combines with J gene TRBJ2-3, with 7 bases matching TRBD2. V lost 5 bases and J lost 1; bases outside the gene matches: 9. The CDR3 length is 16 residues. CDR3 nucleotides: TGTGCCAGCAGTCCCCAGTCAGGACTAGGCACAGATACGCAGTATTTT. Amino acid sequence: CASSPQSGLGTDTQYF.

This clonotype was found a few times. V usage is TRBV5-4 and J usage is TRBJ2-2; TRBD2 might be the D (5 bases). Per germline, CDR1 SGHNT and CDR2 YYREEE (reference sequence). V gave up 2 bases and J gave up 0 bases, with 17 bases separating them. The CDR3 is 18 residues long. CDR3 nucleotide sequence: TGTGCCAGCAGCTTCTTGACTACCCACGCCGCGAACACCGGGGAGCTGTTTTTT. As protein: CASSFLTTHAANTGELFF.

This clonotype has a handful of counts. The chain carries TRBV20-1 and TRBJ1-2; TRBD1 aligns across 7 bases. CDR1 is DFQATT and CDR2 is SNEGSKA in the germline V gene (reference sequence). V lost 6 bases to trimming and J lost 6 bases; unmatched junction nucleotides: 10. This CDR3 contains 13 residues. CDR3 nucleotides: TGCAGTGCCAGTATCGGGACAGCGGATGGCTACACCTTC. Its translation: CSASIGTADGYTF.

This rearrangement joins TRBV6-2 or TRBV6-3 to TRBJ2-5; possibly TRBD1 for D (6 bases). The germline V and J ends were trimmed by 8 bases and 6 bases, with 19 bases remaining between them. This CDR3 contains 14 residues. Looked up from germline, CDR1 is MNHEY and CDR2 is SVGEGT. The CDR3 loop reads CASLLTGSVKTQYF. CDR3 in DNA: TGTGCCAGCCTACTAACAGGGTCAGTAAAGACCCAGTACTTC.